This entry concerns a single T cell receptor (beta chain). The data originate from a study of human thymus T cells. Germline V CDR1 and CDR2: SGHTA, FQGNSA. V dropped 5 bases and J dropped 3 bases, with 14 bases sitting between them. This CDR3 comprises 14 residues. Libraries were prepared by immunoSEQ multiplex PCR; TCRdb keeps only in-frame clonotypes and omits some of them. Altogether some 130,000 clones are present, around 94% being singletons, with the ten largest covering less than 0.03%. Corrective heart surgery yielded the resections from which the thymus tissue came. This chain uses TRBV7-2 with TRBJ2-7; D is uncertain. The sequencing sample was made of thymus tissue. This receptor was taken from a boy younger than two with a congenital heart defect but otherwise immunologically healthy. The CDR3 DNA follows: TGTGCCAGCAGCCGATGGGCAGGCTTCTACGAGCAGTACTTC. Protein: CASSRWAGFYEQYF. Full variable domain (rest looked up from reference TRBV7-2 and TRBJ2-7): GAGVSQSPSNKVTEKGKDVELRCDPISGHTALYWYRQSLGQGLEFLIYFQGNSAPDKSGLPSDRFSAERTGGSVSTLTIQRTQQEDSAVYLCASSRWAGFYEQYFGPGTRLTVT.